Listed below are T cell receptor beta chains from one sample, sequenced in a study of T cell repertoires in cytomegalovirus infection. TCRdb re-called the reads through MiXCR, storing one row per CDR3 protein. Among about 740,000 distinct CDR3 sequences listed, approximately 34% were seen once. Sequencing was performed on PBMCs. These receptors originate from a human donor in good health (CMV status not recorded). Some clones in this sample may be carry-over from other donors' samples. Each CDR3 is given with its conserved first and last residue. D genes are given only for firm matches. Size tells how often a clone was seen (once, few, many) or the class of an expanded clone, and some rows leave it out.

V gene: TRBV4-1
clone size: NA
CDR3 length: 14
D gene: NA
J gene: TRBJ1-4
CDR3 DNA: TGCGCCAGCAGCTGGACAGATGTTAATGAAAAACTGTTTTTT
CDR3 protein: CASSWTDVNEKLFF

V gene: TRBV27
clone size: few
CDR3 length: 12
D gene: NA
J gene: TRBJ1-6
CDR3 DNA: TGTGCCAGCAGTCCCGCGCGGAGAGTACTCCACTTT
CDR3 protein: CASSPARRVLHF

V gene: TRBV6-5
clone size: NA
CDR3 length: 13
D gene: NA
J gene: TRBJ2-3
CDR3 DNA: TGTGACAGCAGATCCTACAGCCAGGATACGCAGTATTTT
CDR3 protein: CDSRSYSQDTQYF

V gene: TRBV6-6
clone size: NA
CDR3 length: 15
D gene: NA
J gene: TRBJ2-3
CDR3 DNA: TGTGCCAGCAGTTACGGGTGGCGGCGCACAGATACGCAGTATTTT
CDR3 protein: CASSYGWRRTDTQYF

V gene: TRBV5-6
clone size: many
CDR3 length: 15
D gene: TRBD2
J gene: TRBJ2-3
CDR3 DNA: TGTGCCAGCAGCTTAAGTCGGGGGGGCAGGGATACGCAGTATTTT
CDR3 protein: CASSLSRGGRDTQYF

V gene: TRBV5-3
clone size: NA
CDR3 length: 14
D gene: TRBD1
J gene: TRBJ2-1
CDR3 DNA: TGTGCCAGCGAAGTGACAGGGGGGTACAATGAGCAGTTCTTC
CDR3 protein: CASEVTGGYNEQFF

V gene: TRBV27
clone size: NA
CDR3 length: 15
D gene: TRBD1
J gene: TRBJ1-1
CDR3 DNA: TGTGCCAGCAGTTTATCTGAGGGGGCCTATACTGAAGCTTTCTTT
CDR3 protein: CASSLSEGAYTEAFF

V gene: TRBV20-1
clone size: NA
CDR3 length: 15
D gene: NA
J gene: TRBJ2-2
CDR3 DNA: TGCAGTGCTAGAGATGCGGGGCAAAACACCGGGGAGCTGTTTTTT
CDR3 protein: CSARDAGQNTGELFF

V gene: TRBV7-8
clone size: few
CDR3 length: 19
D gene: NA
J gene: TRBJ1-5
CDR3 DNA: TGTGCCAGCAACGATCAGACAGGACTAGGCGTAGATAGCAATCAGCCCCAGCATTTT
CDR3 protein: CASNDQTGLGVDSNQPQHF

V gene: TRBV4-2
clone size: few
CDR3 length: 15
D gene: NA
J gene: TRBJ2-2
CDR3 DNA: TGTGCCAGCAGCCAAGTGATCACTCCAACCGGGGAGCTGTTTTTT
CDR3 protein: CASSQVITPTGELFF

V gene: TRBV12-3/TRBV12-4
clone size: few
CDR3 length: 13
D gene: NA
J gene: TRBJ2-4
CDR3 DNA: TGTGCCAGCAGTATGAGTGTCGGAAACATTCAGTACTTC
CDR3 protein: CASSMSVGNIQYF

V gene: TRBV9
clone size: NA
CDR3 length: 18
D gene: TRBD2
J gene: TRBJ2-6
CDR3 DNA: TGTGCCAGCAGCGTAAGCGGGAGCTTCTTCTCTGGGGCCAACGTCCTGACTTTC
CDR3 protein: CASSVSGSFFSGANVLTF

V gene: TRBV19
clone size: few
CDR3 length: 16
D gene: NA
J gene: TRBJ1-5
CDR3 DNA: TGTGCCAGTAGTGCGCCACAGCCGTATAGCAATCAGCCCCAGCATTTT
CDR3 protein: CASSAPQPYSNQPQHF

V gene: TRBV5-6
clone size: NA
CDR3 length: 12
D gene: NA
J gene: TRBJ2-7
CDR3 DNA: TGTGCCAGCAGCTTGGTGGAGGACGAGCAGTACTTC
CDR3 protein: CASSLVEDEQYF

V gene: TRBV11-2
clone size: NA
CDR3 length: 15
D gene: TRBD2
J gene: TRBJ2-1
CDR3 DNA: TGTGCCAGCAGCTCCGCCGGGACTACTAGGGATGAGCAGTTCTTC
CDR3 protein: CASSSAGTTRDEQFF

V gene: TRBV30
clone size: NA
CDR3 length: 15
D gene: TRBD1
J gene: TRBJ2-5
CDR3 DNA: TGTGCCATGGACCCACAGGGGCGCGTATCGGAGACCCAGTACTTC
CDR3 protein: CAMDPQGRVSETQYF

V gene: TRBV29-1
clone size: NA
CDR3 length: 14
D gene: TRBD2
J gene: TRBJ2-7
CDR3 DNA: TGCAGCGTGGAACGGATAGCGGGAGGCTACGAGCAGTACTTC
CDR3 protein: CSVERIAGGYEQYF

V gene: TRBV20-1
clone size: NA
CDR3 length: 13
D gene: NA
J gene: TRBJ1-1
CDR3 DNA: TGCAGTGCTAGGAAAGGGATTGACACTGAAGCTTTCTTT
CDR3 protein: CSARKGIDTEAFF

V gene: TRBV27
clone size: many
CDR3 length: 17
D gene: NA
J gene: TRBJ2-1
CDR3 DNA: TGTGCCATCAGTCCTAAAACCCGCCACAGGGGAGGCAATGAGCAGTTCTTC
CDR3 protein: CAISPKTRHRGGNEQFF

V gene: TRBV27
clone size: NA
CDR3 length: 16
D gene: NA
J gene: TRBJ1-6
CDR3 DNA: TGTGCCAGCAGAGTAGAACCAGGGGCGAAAAATTCACCCCTCCACTTT
CDR3 protein: CASRVEPGAKNSPLHF

V gene: TRBV7-6
clone size: few
CDR3 length: 16
D gene: NA
J gene: TRBJ1-2
CDR3 DNA: TGTGCCAGCAGCTTAGGGCTAGACAGGACAAACTATGGCTACACCTTC
CDR3 protein: CASSLGLDRTNYGYTF

V gene: TRBV20-1
clone size: many
CDR3 length: 13
D gene: NA
J gene: TRBJ1-6
CDR3 DNA: TGCAGTGCTGATACGGACGGGAATTCACCCCTCCACTTT
CDR3 protein: CSADTDGNSPLHF

V gene: TRBV7-3
clone size: NA
CDR3 length: 15
D gene: NA
J gene: TRBJ2-2
CDR3 DNA: TGTGCCAGCAGCTTACTGGGTTTGGGGGCCGGGGAGCTGTTTTTT
CDR3 protein: CASSLLGLGAGELFF

V gene: TRBV6-1
clone size: few
CDR3 length: 13
D gene: NA
J gene: TRBJ1-1
CDR3 DNA: TGTGCCAGCAGTCCCAGAGGGGACACTGAAGCTTTCTTT
CDR3 protein: CASSPRGDTEAFF

V gene: TRBV6-6
clone size: few
CDR3 length: 16
D gene: TRBD2
J gene: TRBJ2-1
CDR3 DNA: TGTGCCAGCAGTTACGGCTCAGCGGGGGGGACCAATGAGCAGTTCTTC
CDR3 protein: CASSYGSAGGTNEQFF

V gene: TRBV6-5
clone size: few
CDR3 length: 14
D gene: NA
J gene: TRBJ2-3
CDR3 DNA: TGTGCCAGCAGTTACTCGATGGGGGCAGATACGCAGTATTTT
CDR3 protein: CASSYSMGADTQYF

V gene: TRBV5-4
clone size: few
CDR3 length: 15
D gene: NA
J gene: TRBJ1-5
CDR3 DNA: TGTGCCAGCAGCTATGCCGGAGAGAGCAATCAGCCCCAGCATTTT
CDR3 protein: CASSYAGESNQPQHF

V gene: TRBV7-8
clone size: few
CDR3 length: 14
D gene: NA
J gene: TRBJ2-7
CDR3 DNA: TGTGCCAGCAGCTTATTGGTCGGCGGTTACGAGCAGTACTTC
CDR3 protein: CASSLLVGGYEQYF

V gene: TRBV7-6
clone size: many
CDR3 length: 19
D gene: TRBD1
J gene: TRBJ1-5
CDR3 DNA: TGTGCCAGCAGCCCCCAATCCGGGACAGGAGAGTATAGCAATCAGCCCCAGCATTTT
CDR3 protein: CASSPQSGTGEYSNQPQHF

V gene: TRBV19
clone size: NA
CDR3 length: 18
D gene: NA
J gene: TRBJ2-6
CDR3 DNA: TGTGCCAGTAGTATAGAGCGGGTAATGAGCTCTGGGGCCAACGTCCTGACTTTC
CDR3 protein: CASSIERVMSSGANVLTF

V gene: TRBV5-6
clone size: NA
CDR3 length: 17
D gene: TRBD2
J gene: TRBJ2-5
CDR3 DNA: TGTGCCAGCAGCCCGGGGCTAGCGGGGGACCCTAGAGAGACCCAGTACTTC
CDR3 protein: CASSPGLAGDPRETQYF

V gene: TRBV20-1
clone size: few
CDR3 length: 13
D gene: NA
J gene: TRBJ1-1
CDR3 DNA: TGCAGTGTCGTAGGCAGGGGAAAAACTGAAGCTTTCTTT
CDR3 protein: CSVVGRGKTEAFF

V gene: TRBV14
clone size: NA
CDR3 length: 17
D gene: TRBD1
J gene: TRBJ1-4
CDR3 DNA: TGTGCCAGCAGCCGAGATCTCGCAGGGGGCGGAAGTGAAAAACTGTTTTTT
CDR3 protein: CASSRDLAGGGSEKLFF

V gene: TRBV5-4
clone size: NA
CDR3 length: 11
D gene: NA
J gene: TRBJ2-1
CDR3 DNA: TGTGCCAGCAGCCAGCCTGATGAGCAGTTCTTC
CDR3 protein: CASSQPDEQFF

V gene: TRBV28
clone size: few
CDR3 length: 15
D gene: NA
J gene: TRBJ1-5
CDR3 DNA: TGTGCCAGCAGTTTACGCCCTGGGCCGAATCAGCCCCAGCATTTT
CDR3 protein: CASSLRPGPNQPQHF

V gene: TRBV19
clone size: few
CDR3 length: 15
D gene: TRBD1
J gene: TRBJ1-2
CDR3 DNA: TGTGCCAGTAGTATTGGGACAGGGATAAACTATGGCTACACCTTC
CDR3 protein: CASSIGTGINYGYTF

V gene: TRBV7-2
clone size: NA
CDR3 length: 14
D gene: NA
J gene: TRBJ1-1
CDR3 DNA: TGTGCCAGCAGCTTTTCACTGAGAAACACTGAAGCTTTCTTT
CDR3 protein: CASSFSLRNTEAFF

V gene: TRBV6-2/TRBV6-3
clone size: NA
CDR3 length: 16
D gene: TRBD1
J gene: TRBJ2-2
CDR3 DNA: TGTGCCAGCAGGGATTATGGACAGGGTCTTTCCGGGGAGCTGTTTTTT
CDR3 protein: CASRDYGQGLSGELFF

V gene: TRBV19
clone size: few
CDR3 length: 16
D gene: TRBD1
J gene: TRBJ1-3
CDR3 DNA: TGTGCCAGTAGTCGGACAGGGGTTGCCCCTGGAAACACCATATATTTT
CDR3 protein: CASSRTGVAPGNTIYF